This T cell receptor (beta chain) is drawn from a study of human T cells and chemical hapten exposure. TCRdb itself ran the RACE reads through MiXCR, one entry per CDR3 protein. The repertoire has 110,000 to 150,000 distinct CDR3 sequences, 12% of them found once; the top ten carry roughly 1.4%. This clonotype appeared many times. Germline CDR1 is SGHNT and CDR2 is YYREEE (reference sequence). V gave up 0 bases and J gave up 7 bases, with 10 bases separating them. The CDR3 sequence is 13 residues long. Time point in this sample: patch test 2, 6 weeks after DPC sensitization. Regarding treatment: therapeutic diphenylcyclopropenone sensitization with weekly scalp DPC.

Sequenced material: whole blood, taken in connection with sensitization to the hapten diphenylcyclopropenone (DPC). J is TRBJ1-1 and V is TRBV5-4, with D perhaps matching TRBD1 (5 bases). The clonotype was recovered from a woman in her fifties or sixties with alopecia areata. Some clones in this sample may be carry-over from other donors' samples. CDR3 in DNA: TGTGCCAGCAGCTTGGTAGGGACCGGTGAAGCTTTCTTT. This encodes CASSLVGTGEAFF.